The present entry profiles one T cell receptor (beta chain) with its context. The CDR3 totals 16 residues. Germline CDR1 and CDR2: SGHRS and YFSETQ. V lost 4 bases to trimming and J lost 5 bases; unmatched junction nucleotides: 9. The data stem from a study of T-cell memory formation after mild COVID-19. Study as a whole: TCR clusters were mostly confined to one donor each.

With constant-segment primers, 5'RACE yielded cDNA libraries of TCR alpha and TCR beta that carried sample barcodes and UMIs. TCRdb used MiXCR to reprocess the 5' RACE reads, holding one entry per CDR3 protein. The sample records 340,000 or so distinct CDR3 sequences, 10% to 15% being singletons. The sequence derives from a man between 18 and 35 years old who had mild COVID-19 (a few samples of this study predate the infection). Cell type and time point are not known. The chain couples TRBV5-1 to TRBJ2-1, with 10 nucleotides matching TRBD1. Sequenced input: PBMCs or a T cell subset sorted from them (not recorded which). Written as DNA, the CDR3 is TGCGCCAGCAGCGACGGGACAGGGGTAAAGAACAATGAGCAGTTCTTC. It encodes CASSDGTGVKNNEQFF.